The next 10 T cell receptor beta chains were all read from a single sample in a study of cytomegalovirus exposure and HLA in healthy donors. It was with 60 Vbeta and 13 Jbeta primers that the PCR ran. Data came from immunoSEQ multiplex PCR; TCRdb stores just in-frame clones and leaves some out. The sample has about 130,000 clones, roughly 71% seen once. The sequenced sample was PBMCs. The source of these receptors is a woman aged 40 to 50 in good health and CMV-seronegative.

The gene calls are TRBV6-1 and TRBJ1-5; possibly TRBD1 for D (6 bases). Germline V gene lookup returns CDR1 MNHNS and CDR2 SASEGT. CDR3 length: 14 residues. Trimming removed 7 bases at V and 5 bases at J, with 15 bases between. The CDR3 region has the DNA TGTGCCAGCAACGTTCGCAGGGGCGATCAGCCCCAGCATTTT. Protein product: CASNVRRGDQPQHF.

The CDR3: CSVAMGTGSYGYTF. DNA of the CDR3: TGCAGCGTTGCAATGGGGACAGGGTCCTATGGCTACACCTTC. The chain couples TRBV29-1 to TRBJ1-2; 9 bases align to TRBD1. The CDR3 covers 14 residues. In germline, CDR1 is SQVTM, CDR2 ANQGSEA. V lost 4 bases to trimming and J lost 4 bases; unmatched junction nucleotides: 7.

This chain connects TRBV15 to TRBJ1-1; perhaps TRBD1 as D (5 bases). The CDR3 is 15 amino acids. Trimming pared 5 bases from V and 5 bases from J, leaving 18 bases between. Germline loops: CDR1 LNHNV, CDR2 YYDKDF (reference sequence). In DNA form, the CDR3 reads TGTGCCACCAGCCTGCTTCCGGGGGGTAATACTGAAGCTTTCTTT. As protein: CATSLLPGGNTEAFF. The full variable domain, with the rest looked up from reference TRBV15 and TRBJ1-1, is DAMVIQNPRYQVTQFGKPVTLSCSQTLNHNVMYWYQQKSSQAPKLLFHYYDKDFNNEADTPDNFQSRRPNTSFCFLDIRSPGLGDTAMYLCATSLLPGGNTEAFFGQGTRLTVV.

J is TRBJ1-2 and V is TRBV10-3, with a possible D match to TRBD1 (5 bases). V dropped 5 bases and J dropped 5 bases, with 15 bases sitting between them. From germline, CDR1 is ENHRY and CDR2 SYGVKD. The CDR3 has 14 amino acids. The DNA of the CDR3 is TGTGCCATCAGTCCCCCCGGTGGGGGGTATGGCTACACCTTC. Translation: CAISPPGGGYGYTF.

This chain uses TRBV28 with TRBJ1-1, with D possibly matching TRBD1 (5 bases). The V end lost 10 bases, the J end lost 5 bases, and 14 bases lay between the germline ends. CDR1 and CDR2 from the germline V gene are MDHEN and SYDVKM. The CDR3 is made up of 12 amino acids. This CDR3 reads CATKPGVTEAFF. The CDR3 nucleotides read TGTGCCACAAAACCGGGGGTAACTGAAGCTTTCTTT.

V is TRBV2 and J is TRBJ2-4; TRBD2 aligns across 9 bases. The CDR3 has 17 amino acids. Per germline, CDR1 SNHLY and CDR2 FYNNEI. Unmatched junction bases numbered 10, after V lost 7 bases and J lost 0 bases. CDR3 sequence (DNA): TGTGCCAGCAACGAGGCGGGGGGGTCTCTAGCCAAAAACATTCAGTACTTC. It translates to CASNEAGGSLAKNIQYF.

The chain is built from TRBV5-1 and TRBJ2-5; 7 nucleotides line up with TRBD1. The CDR3 has 14 amino acids. Trimming cost V 6 bases and J 2 bases; bases outside gene matches: 7. CDR1 and CDR2 from the germline V gene are SGHRS and YFSETQ. The CDR3 sequence: CASTPPRGQETQYF. The CDR3 DNA reads as TGCGCCAGCACCCCACCCAGGGGGCAAGAGACCCAGTACTTC. The full variable domain, completed using reference TRBV5-1 and TRBJ2-5, is KAGVTQTPRYLIKTRGQQVTLSCSPISGHRSVSWYQQTPGQGLQFLFEYFSETQRNKGNFPGRFSGRQFSNSRSEMNVSTLELGDSALYLCASTPPRGQETQYFGPGTRLLVL.

The J gene is TRBJ2-1, the V gene TRBV7-2, with 13 bases identical to TRBD2. This CDR3 region has 15 residues. Germline V gene data show CDR1 as SGHTA and CDR2 as FQGNSA. Germline trimming cut 5 bases from V and 7 bases from J; bases unmatched to any gene: 5. The CDR3 DNA is TGTGCCAGCAGCCGCGGACTAGCGGGGGTAAATGAGCAGTTCTTC. This sequence encodes CASSRGLAGVNEQFF.

The V call is TRBV6-5, the J call TRBJ2-3; D remains unclear. The V end lost 0 bases, the J end lost 4 bases, and 11 bases lay between the germline ends. Germline CDR1 MNHEY, CDR2 SVGAGI. The CDR3 spans 15 residues. The CDR3 spells CASSYSTRGPDTQYF. As DNA, the CDR3 is TGTGCCAGCAGTTACTCAACACGCGGCCCAGATACGCAGTATTTT.

This chain connects TRBV9 to TRBJ2-7, with a weak D call TRBD1 (7 bases). The CDR3 runs 14 residues. Germline loops: CDR1 SGDLS, CDR2 YYNGEE. The V end was cut by 0 bases, the J end by 4 bases, with 11 bases between. Here the CDR3 reads CASSVAGGWYEQYF. The CDR3 DNA is TGTGCCAGCAGCGTAGCAGGGGGGTGGTACGAGCAGTACTTC. Variable domain in full (rest from reference TRBV9 and TRBJ2-7): DSGVTQTPKHLITATGQRVTLRCSPRSGDLSVYWYQQSLDQGLQFLIQYYNGEERAKGNILERFSAQQFPDLHSELNLSSLELGDSALYFCASSVAGGWYEQYFGPGTRLTVT.